The present entry profiles one TCR beta chain with its context. TCR beta sequencing covered blood CD8+ and CD4+ T cells. Negative magnetic isolation gave CD8+ and CD4+ cells; FACS enriched CD8+ TEMRA. The data derive from a study of CD8 T cells in Susac syndrome. From germline, CDR1 is MNHEY and CDR2 SVGAGI. V lost 0 bases and J lost 1, with 13 bases in between. The CDR3 sequence is 17 residues long. RNA totalling about 0.45 to 1 ug underwent reverse transcription with random hexamers. immunoSEQ multiplex PCR amplified TCR beta CDR3 across 54 Vbeta, 13 Jbeta. TCRdb independently ran MiXCR on the immunoSEQ multiplex PCR reads; one entry per CDR3 protein. The sample holds approximately 230,000 distinct CDR3 sequences, just under 95% seen once.

The sequence was obtained from a human donor with multiple sclerosis. The chain employs TRBV6-5 and TRBJ1-3, with no clear D. The sequenced sample was CD4+ T cells from PBMCs. Written as DNA, the CDR3 is TGTGCCAGCAGTTACTCGTCAACCCCCGGGTCTGGAAACACCATATATTTT. Protein sequence: CASSYSSTPGSGNTIYF.